This TCR beta chain was observed in a study of blood T cell repertoires in COVID-19. Study background: Both acute and convalescent COVID-19 samples were obtained from the United States, Italy and Spain. T cells, B-cell-depleted T cells, or PBMCs provided the cDNA or gDNA that served as material.

Original processing methods: Amplification of reference gene primers provided the estimated nucleated cell counts. The assay was immunoSEQ multiplex PCR, and TCRdb's table has in-frame clones only and misses some. V and J calls and clone size are copied from that table; D and trimming were computed from the DNA. This sample has a few hundred thousand clones; roughly nine tenths occur once, and the top ten carry around 3.6%. J lost 4 bases, V lost 5 bases, and 5 bases had no gene match. CDR1 is MDHEN and CDR2 is SYDVKM in the germline V gene. The length of the CDR3 is 14 residues. The sequence derives from a man between 18 and 35 years old with active or convalescent COVID-19. The rearrangement joins TRBV28 to TRBJ1-3, with 7 bases identical to TRBD1. Input material: peripheral blood. The CDR3 spells CASSPGTEGNTIYF. CDR3 bases: TGTGCCAGCAGTCCGGGGACAGAAGGAAACACCATATATTTT.